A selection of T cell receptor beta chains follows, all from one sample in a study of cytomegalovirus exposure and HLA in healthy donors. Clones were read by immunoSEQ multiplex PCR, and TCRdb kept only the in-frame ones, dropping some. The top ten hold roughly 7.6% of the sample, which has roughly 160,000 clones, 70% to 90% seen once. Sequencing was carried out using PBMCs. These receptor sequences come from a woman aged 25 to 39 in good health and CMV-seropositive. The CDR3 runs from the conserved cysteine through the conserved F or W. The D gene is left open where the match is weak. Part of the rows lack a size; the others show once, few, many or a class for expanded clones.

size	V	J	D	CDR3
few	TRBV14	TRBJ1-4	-	CASSQVPGKLFF
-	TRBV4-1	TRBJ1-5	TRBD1	CASSQGATGTGTLITPQHF
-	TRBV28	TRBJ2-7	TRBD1	CASREQGAPSYEQYF
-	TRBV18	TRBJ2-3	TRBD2	CASSPRRGDTDTQYF
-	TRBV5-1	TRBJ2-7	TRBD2	CASSFSSGGNEQYF
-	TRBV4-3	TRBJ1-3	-	CASSHQGNTIYF
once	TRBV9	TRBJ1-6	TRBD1	CASSVAGTGGNSPLHF
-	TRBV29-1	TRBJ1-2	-	CSEVRSEYGYTF
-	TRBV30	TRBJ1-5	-	CAWSSRTDQPQHF
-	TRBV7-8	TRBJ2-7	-	CASREGGTVNYEQYF
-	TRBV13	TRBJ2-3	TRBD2	CASSLGLSGGSTVSTDTQYF
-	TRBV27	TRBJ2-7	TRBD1	CASSPKGTAGSYEQYF
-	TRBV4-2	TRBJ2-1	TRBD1	CASSQGLDRGYNEQFF
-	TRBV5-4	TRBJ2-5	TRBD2	CASSTGTSGGAVGQETQYF
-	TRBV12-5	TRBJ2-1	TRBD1	CASGLHLDRAENEQFF
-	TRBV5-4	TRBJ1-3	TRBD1	CASSGGQEGFTIYF
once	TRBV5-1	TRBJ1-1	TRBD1	CASSWTGHTEAFF
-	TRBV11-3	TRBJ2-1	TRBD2	CASSLDGGGGYNEQFF
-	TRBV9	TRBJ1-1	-	CASSSGIQGRTEAFF
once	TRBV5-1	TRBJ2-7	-	CASSLRVTYEQYF
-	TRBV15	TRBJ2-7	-	CATSSTGAPYEQYF
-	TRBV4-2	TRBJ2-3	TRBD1	CASSQEGTEPTDTQYF
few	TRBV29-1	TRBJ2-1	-	CSVEGLAYEQFF
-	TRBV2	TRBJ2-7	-	CASSEILTTREQYF
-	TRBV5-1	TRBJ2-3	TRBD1	CASSSDLGTGEDTQYF
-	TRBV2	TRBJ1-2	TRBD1	CASSADRGRGGYTF
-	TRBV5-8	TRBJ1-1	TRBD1	CASSIWDRGTEAFF
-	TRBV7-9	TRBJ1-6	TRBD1	CASSSGQGLMSSYNSPLHF
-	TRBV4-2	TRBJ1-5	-	CASSQDTRGLFQPQHF
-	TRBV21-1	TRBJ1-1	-	CASSKERQGPTEAFF
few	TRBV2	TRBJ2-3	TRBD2	CASRIAGGQGTDTQYF
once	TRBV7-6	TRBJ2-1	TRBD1	CASSLAYGQGKYNEQFF
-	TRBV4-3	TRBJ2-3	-	CASSLLHGNEDTQYF
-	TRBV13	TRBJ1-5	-	CASSLGRDIQHF
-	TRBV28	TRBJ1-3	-	CASSFFQGTSGNTIYF
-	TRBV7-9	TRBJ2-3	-	CASSTGFSSTDTQYF
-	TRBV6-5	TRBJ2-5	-	CASSYSFTGYQETQYF
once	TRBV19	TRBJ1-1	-	CASRKDSEAFF
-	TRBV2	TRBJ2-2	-	CASSEGDHTGELFF
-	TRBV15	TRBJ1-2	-	CATSPGHLWGNYGYTF
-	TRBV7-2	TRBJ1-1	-	CASSLYREAFF
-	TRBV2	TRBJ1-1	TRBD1	CASSDRGRTEAFF
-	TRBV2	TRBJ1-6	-	CASSETIPRQSPLHF
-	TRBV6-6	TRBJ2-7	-	CASSFTAGTYEQYF
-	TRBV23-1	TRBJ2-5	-	CASSLGRQETQYF
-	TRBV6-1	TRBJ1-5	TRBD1	CASSDGQVNQPQHF